The following is a T cell receptor (beta chain) sequence with its context. This sample stems from a study of cytomegalovirus exposure and HLA in healthy donors. The PCR had 60 Vbeta and 13 Jbeta primers. Sequencing was performed with immunoSEQ multiplex PCR; in TCRdb, only in-frame clones are kept and a portion is missing. The sample lists 150,000 to 200,000 clones; 65% to 80% were seen once. The sequencing sample was made of PBMCs. The receptor was isolated from a male donor in good health and CMV-seronegative.

The DNA of the CDR3 is TGTGCCAGCAGCTTCGACAGGGTGAACTATGGCTACACCTTC. Protein product: CASSFDRVNYGYTF. This sequence joins TRBV5-5 and TRBJ1-2, with TRBD1 matching over 7 bases. The CDR3 has 14 residues. V lost 2 bases, J lost 2 bases, and 3 bases stayed unmatched. Germline lookup yields CDR1 SGHKS and CDR2 YYEKEE (reference sequence).